Presented here are 4 T cell receptor beta chains from one specimen sequenced in a study of beta chain features in type 1 diabetes. Study-level results: In every one of the four CD4+ subsets, TCRB CDR3s were moderately but significantly shorter in Type 1 diabetes patients.

TCRB transcripts that were expressed got sequenced, as all of the isolated RNA had been reverse transcribed. This table comes from immunoSEQ multiplex PCR, and its TCRdb copy is limited to in-frame clones, with some not included. This table has roughly 47,000 clones, about 48% appearing once. Their recognized antigens are unknown. The specimen was stem cell memory CD4+ T cells from blood. These receptor sequences come from a man aged 30 to 39 with type 1 diabetes.

The sample holds a few counts of this clone. The chain joins TRBV6-6 to TRBJ1-5, with D perhaps TRBD1 (5 bases). CDR1 and CDR2 (germline): MNHNY, SVGAGI (reference sequence). This CDR3 is 16 amino acids long. V lost 8 bases, J lost 6 bases, and 23 bases lay in between. The CDR3 coding sequence is TGTGCCAGCGGGGCAGGGTTTAGTATCTCGGGTCAGCCCCAGCATTTT. Its protein is CASGAGFSISGQPQHF.

V gene TRBV30 combines with J gene TRBJ2-5, with D unclear. The DNA end is more similar to TRBJ2-7, so the J call may be wrong. Germline V gene sequence: CDR1 GTSNPN, CDR2 SVGIG (reference sequence). This CDR3 comprises 12 residues. For the CDR3, the DNA is TGTGCCTGCTCCTCCATCTCCTACGAGCAGTACTTC. This codes for CACSSISYEQYF.

The V gene is TRBV11-2, the J gene TRBJ2-5, with 11 bases fitting TRBD1. The end of the DNA fits TRBJ2-7 better, so the J call may be wrong. CDR1 and CDR2 from the germline V gene are SGHAT and FQNNGV. The CDR3 sequence is 15 residues long. The CDR3 spells CASSPAGTGGYEQYF. In DNA form, the CDR3 reads TGTGCCAGCAGCCCGGCCGGGACAGGGGGTTACGAGCAGTACTTC.

The rearrangement links TRBV19 to TRBJ2-2; weak D call: TRBD1 (6 bases). This CDR3 is 14 amino acids long. V lost 7 bases, J lost 1 base, and 10 bases lay in between. The germline V gene encodes CDR1 LNHDA and CDR2 SQIVND (reference sequence). The CDR3 DNA is TGTGCCAGTACACGGACAGTGAACACCGGGGAGCTGTTTTTT. Its protein product is CASTRTVNTGELFF.